This T cell receptor (beta chain) was recorded in a study of identical twins. On this clonotype: Its antigen is undetermined.

Study-level findings and limits: Carriage of fewer insertions was seen in abundant cord blood beta clonotypes, whereas memory repertoires showed none. The analysis was cross-sectional rather than longitudinal within donors. Analyses of zero insertions could be partly confounded by invariant MAIT and iNKT cells. Excess twin sharing in beta out-of-frame sequences was weaker.

Each CDR3 protein gets one entry after TCRdb re-called the 5' RACE reads with MiXCR. The data show 300,000 to 400,000 distinct CDR3 sequences, roughly an eighth seen once. CDR3 size: 16 residues. CDR1 is MDHEN and CDR2 is SYDVKM in the germline V gene. Trimming left V 5 bases short and J 0 bases short, with 16 bases between. The data also belong to a second study, concerning yellow fever vaccine responses in identical twins.

This clonotype was sampled from a woman between 18 and 30 years old in good health. The chain uses TRBV28 and TRBJ2-5; the D gene is possibly TRBD1 (6 bases). The sequenced material came from CD8+ T cells sorted from blood. Here the CDR3 reads CASSTGISRYQETQYF. In nucleotides, the CDR3 is TGTGCCAGCAGTACAGGGATATCTCGGTACCAAGAGACCCAGTACTTC.